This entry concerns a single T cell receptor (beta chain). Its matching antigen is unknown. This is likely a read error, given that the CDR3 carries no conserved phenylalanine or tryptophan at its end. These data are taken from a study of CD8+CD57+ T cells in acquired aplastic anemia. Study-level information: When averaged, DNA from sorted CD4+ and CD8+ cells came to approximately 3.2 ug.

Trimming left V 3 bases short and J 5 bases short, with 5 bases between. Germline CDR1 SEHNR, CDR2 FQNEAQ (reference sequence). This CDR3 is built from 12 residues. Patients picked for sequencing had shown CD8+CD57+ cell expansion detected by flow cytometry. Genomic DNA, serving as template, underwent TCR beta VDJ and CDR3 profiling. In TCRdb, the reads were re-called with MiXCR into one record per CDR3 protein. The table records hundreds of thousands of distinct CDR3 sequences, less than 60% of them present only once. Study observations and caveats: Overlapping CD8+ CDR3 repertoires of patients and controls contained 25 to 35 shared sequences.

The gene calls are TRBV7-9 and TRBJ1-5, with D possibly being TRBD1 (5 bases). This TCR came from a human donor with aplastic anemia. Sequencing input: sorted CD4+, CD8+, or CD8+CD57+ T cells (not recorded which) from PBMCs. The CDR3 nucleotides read TGTGCCAGCAGCTTGGGGGATCAGCCCCAGCATCTT. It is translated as CASSLGDQPQHL.